This T cell receptor (beta chain) was recovered during a study of shared clonotypes between healthy human individuals (dated by TCRdb to the early 2020s). The study in broad terms: Two women and three men aged 18 to 49 years were included in the cohort. For each donor, CD4 naive and CD4 memory were each run on three plates, CD8 naive on two plates, and CD8 memory on one plate. To estimate repertoire size and how much clonotypes are shared between individuals, the study performed deep sequencing of blood TCR repertoires from five healthy adults. To increase sequencing depth and limit assay-specific biases, TCR repertoire library preparation and sequencing were carried out by different laboratories using diverse techniques. Between about 0.8 and 8.9 billion PBMCs per donor were obtained by leukapheresis. Results and caveats for the whole study, not just this receptor: Sampling was limited to blood, and TCR repertoires in tissue likely differ from TCR repertoires in blood. Incomplete sequencing was indicated by rarefaction of sorted-subset datasets, despite the large sequencing depth. Clonotypes shared by all four sorted-subset donors showed higher generation probabilities than non-shared clonotypes. Naive subsets generally had larger estimated clonotype richness than memory subsets did. Around 5% of naive CD4, approximately 3.7% of naive CD8, approximately 2.2% of memory CD4, and about 0.4% of memory CD8 clonotypes were shared across several donors. Because the study included only a small number of donors, the genetic and exposure-history diversity represented was limited. Pairwise subsampling indicated that sequencing depth was expected to affect the degree of clonotype sharing among donors.

CDR1 LNHDA and CDR2 SQIVND are derived from the germline V gene (reference sequence). V is pared back by 6 bases and J by 8 bases, with 19 bases lying between the germline termini. The CDR3 spans 14 residues, from the cysteine through the phenylalanine. The sequence is cut down to CDR3 DNA, 42 bases in frame from base 1. The donors were healthy, HIV-negative adults who had no recently reported acute infections or vaccinations. Every donor was a Caucasian adult living in Nashville, Tennessee, USA. CD4+ T cells were enriched through magnetic negative selection, after which naive cells were positively selected on CD45RA and the remaining negative fraction served as the memory subset. After blood collection by leukapheresis, PBMCs were isolated using Ficoll-Histopaque density gradient centrifugation and then cryopreserved in the vapor phase of liquid nitrogen. Analytical flow cytometry was used to check the purity and quantity of each magnetically sorted T cell population. Genomic DNA was isolated from each sorted fraction and quantified by UV absorbance on a Nanodrop 2000c.

Using the deep immunoSEQ assay, multiplex PCR amplified TCR CDR3 regions from genomic DNA. Extracted genomic DNA from each cell subset was distributed evenly across all wells of several immunoSEQ 96-well plates, and each plate was treated as a replicate. Each replicate PCR for sorted subsets received around 200 ng genomic DNA, equal to tens of thousands of T cell genomes. Purified libraries were measured with a Qubit 3.0 fluorometer, size-checked on a Bioanalyzer 2100, and measured again with the KAPA Library Quantification kit. Every immunoSEQ 96-well plate was sequenced on a separate single-read 150-cycle Illumina NextSeq 550 flow cell. The study's own analysis went as follows. The immunoSEQ output contained only junctional sequences without quality scores, so filtering could not match that applied to full-length reads. To assign V/J genes and CDR3, sequences were annotated using PyIR, a Python wrapper for IgBLAST v1.9, with IMGT germline references. Reads with weak V/J assignments (E-value above 1e-6), missing CDR3, stop codons, out-of-frame junctions, or ambiguous translated residues were removed. V3J clonotypes were defined as sequences sharing the same inferred V gene, J gene, and CDR3 amino acid sequence. The percentage overlap between two repertoires was calculated by dividing the number of shared unique clonotypes by the size of the smaller repertoire. RTK rarefaction, the Chao1 estimator, and Recon v2.1 estimates of unobserved clonotypes were used to assess repertoire richness. Generation probabilities were computed with OLGA for all TCRbeta clonotypes obtained by the gDNA method from several donors. TCRdb carries this immuneACCESS record with in-frame sequences only. Its versions omit some clonotypes, under half of them owing to an unresolved V gene in the studies checked, with the rest unexplained. That table furnishes V, J and clone size, whereas the DNA furnished D and trimming. The sample table holds a few million clones, of which over 85% were seen once. The ten most abundant clones make up around 0.4% of the sample.

Note on this clone: Its antigen specificity is not known. Base qualities are not at hand, and no much larger clone is one base apart.

Sequencing was performed on naive CD4+ T cells from PBMCs. This specimen's cell subset or site label, per the study, means: CD45RA+ positively selected. Here the chain combines TRBV19 and TRBJ1-2; TRBD1 could be the D gene, as 5 bases match. The sequence was obtained from a man in his late teens or twenties in good health. Some clones in this sample may be carry-over from other donors' samples. This receptor has the CDR3 CASRLGPRDEGYTF. The DNA is as follows: TGTGCCAGTAGGTTGGGGCCGAGGGATGAGGGCTACACCTTC.